This TCR beta chain comes out of a study of a mutant IDH1 vaccine in newly diagnosed glioma. The V and J ends lost 5 bases and 5 bases respectively, with 13 bases between them. This CDR3 has 13 amino acids. In germline, CDR1 is SGHNT, CDR2 YENEEA. A word on this clone: Its antigen is unidentified.

As to time point: week 23, last vaccination. Mutant IDH1 20-mer peptide, at 300 ug, made up each vaccine dose, with topical imiquimod. Assay used: immunoSEQ multiplex PCR; TCRdb lists only in-frame clones, some missing. The data hold approximately 37,000 clones, with about three quarters observed a single time. The chain recombines TRBV11-3 with TRBJ2-7; perhaps D is TRBD1 or TRBD2 (5 bases each). This sample comprised PBMCs, obtained from a glioma patient whose treatment included an IDH1 peptide vaccine. The TCR comes from a man aged 45-65 years with glioma. CDR3 sequence (DNA): TGTGCCAGCAGCCCAACAGGAGGCAACGAGCAGTACTTC. This sequence encodes CASSPTGGNEQYF.